These 15 T cell receptor beta chains were sequenced from one sample in a study of Graves' ophthalmopathy and Graves' hyperthyroidism. The sequenced template was RNA, covering the TCR beta CDR3 region. In the first round, RT-PCR was carried out with HTBI primers, and a multiplex PCR formed the second round. A single record per CDR3 protein comes from TCRdb applying MiXCR to the multiplex PCR reads. The sample records 200,000 to 300,000 distinct CDR3 sequences, around 50% being singletons. Sequenced input: peripheral blood. The receptors stem from an adult man with Graves' ophthalmopathy.

Turning to this clonotype: The junction differs from germline at one of its ends, possibly a read error. This chain connects TRBV20-1 to TRBJ2-5, with 11 positions matching TRBD2. The CDR3 extends over 11 amino acids. CDR1 is DFQATT and CDR2 is SNEGSKA in the germline V gene (reference sequence). The CDR3 DNA reads as TGCAGTGCTAGAGATCGGCTAGCGGGAGGTTTC. Protein product: CSARDRLAGGF.

V gene TRBV7-2 combines with J gene TRBJ2-7; D perhaps matches TRBD1 (5 bases). Germline loops: CDR1 SGHTA, CDR2 FQGNSA. This CDR3 comprises 13 residues. Deletions cut 2 bases from V and 6 bases from J, with 11 bases between. The CDR3 region is CASSLNRLGEQYF. In DNA, the CDR3 is TGTGCCAGCAGCTTAAACAGGTTAGGCGAGCAGTACTTC.

The CDR3 nucleotides read TGCAGTGCTAGAGAAACAGGGGACACTGAAGCTTTCTTT. This gives the protein CSARETGDTEAFF. The chain links TRBV20-1 to TRBJ1-1; 7 bases are a match to TRBD1. Germline V gives CDR1 DFQATT, CDR2 SNEGSKA (reference sequence). J was trimmed by 3 bases and V by 0 bases; bases with no gene match: 1. The CDR3 has 13 residues.

Remarks on this clonotype: An end of the junction does not agree with germline; a read error may underlie this. V gene TRBV5-4 combines with J gene TRBJ2-5; 8 nucleotides line up with TRBD2. The CDR3 sequence is 16 residues long. Germline lookup yields CDR1 SGHNT and CDR2 YYREEE (reference sequence). The CDR3 region has the DNA TGTGCCAGCAGCCTCGACTTGACGCGGGGGGCAGAGAACCAGTACTTC. Translated, it gives CASSLDLTRGAENQYF.

The rearrangement links TRBV27 to TRBJ1-1; D is ambiguous. Trimming shortened V by 5 bases and J by 0 bases, and 16 bases separated the two germline ends. The V gene's germline CDR1 is MNHEY and CDR2 SMNVEV (reference sequence). The CDR3 has 16 amino acids. The CDR3 sequence: CASSLRGHFMNTEAFF. DNA of the CDR3: TGTGCCAGCAGTCTCCGTGGGCACTTTATGAACACTGAAGCTTTCTTT.

The V and J genes are TRBV7-2 and TRBJ1-6; D possibly corresponds to TRBD1 (6 bases). With 5 bases removed from V and 4 bases from J, the gap between germline ends came to 15 bases. The CDR3 contains 16 residues. Germline V CDR1 and CDR2: SGHTA, FQGNSA. CDR3 nucleotide sequence: TGTGCCAGCAGCCGTAGCGGGGGCCTATATAATTCACCCCTCCACTTT. Translating gives CASSRSGGLYNSPLHF. Supplemented by reference TRBV7-2 and TRBJ1-6, the full variable domain reads GAGVSQSPSNKVTEKGKDVELRCDPISGHTALYWYRQSLGQGLEFLIYFQGNSAPDKSGLPSDRFSAERTGGSVSTLTIQRTQQEDSAVYLCASSRSGGLYNSPLHFGNGTRLTVT.

The rearrangement joins TRBV29-1 to TRBJ1-3; D unresolved. This CDR3 comprises 11 residues. The V end was cut by 7 bases, the J end by 4 bases, with 8 bases between. The germline CDR1 and CDR2 sequences are SQVTM and ANQGSEA. The CDR3 nucleotides read TGCAGCGGCCAACCGGGAAACACCATATATTTT. Translation gives CSGQPGNTIYF.

In the case of this clonotype: This clone may be a read error of a much larger clone one base away. The chain couples TRBV7-2 to TRBJ2-7; TRBD2 matches at 7 bases. V trimming: 4 bases; J trimming: 9 bases; junction bases outside the gene matches: 3. This CDR3 has 11 amino acids. Germline values: CDR1 SGHTA, CDR2 FQGNSA. The CDR3 spells CASSYGGGQYF. CDR3 DNA sequence: TGTGCCAGCAGCTATGGGGGGGGGCAGTACTTC. Using reference TRBV7-2 and TRBJ2-7 for the parts outside the CDR3, the full variable domain is GAGVSQSPSNKVTEKGKDVELRCDPISGHTALYWYRQSLGQGLEFLIYFQGNSAPDKSGLPSDRFSAERTGGSVSTLTIQRTQQEDSAVYLCASSYGGGQYFGPGTRLTVT.

This clonotype has just a few counts. The gene calls are TRBV7-9 and TRBJ1-1; possibly TRBD1 for D (5 bases). V was cut by 2 bases and J by 7 bases, with 11 bases left in between. Germline V gene sequence: CDR1 SEHNR, CDR2 FQNEAQ (reference sequence). CDR3 length: 13 residues. The CDR3 nucleotides read TGTGCCAGCAGCTTACTAGGGGCAGATGAAGCTTTCTTT. This encodes CASSLLGADEAFF. Together with reference TRBV7-9 and TRBJ1-1, the CDR3 gives the full variable domain: DTGVSQNPRHKITKRGQNVTFRCDPISEHNRLYWYRQTLGQGPEFLTYFQNEAQLEKSRLLSDRFSAERPKGSFSTLEIQRTEQGDSAMYLCASSLLGADEAFFGQGTRLTVV.

The chain recombines TRBV29-1 with TRBJ1-6; possibly TRBD1 for D (6 bases). V lost 1 base and J lost 8, with 15 bases in between. Germline lookup yields CDR1 SQVTM and CDR2 ANQGSEA. The CDR3 spans 15 residues. CDR3 region: CSVEVGGADDSPLHF. In DNA, the CDR3 is TGCAGCGTTGAAGTCGGGGGGGCGGATGATTCACCCCTCCACTTT.

CDR3 in DNA: TGTGCCATCAGACCCCGGGGGCTAGCGGGAGTCGCCGAGCAGTACTTC. It translates to CAIRPRGLAGVAEQYF. This chain joins TRBV10-3 and TRBJ2-7, with 10 bases identical to TRBD2. The CDR3 is made up of 16 amino acids. Germline-derived CDR1 and CDR2 are ENHRY and SYGVKD. V shed 6 bases, J shed 6 bases, and the junction held 14 bases outside the gene matches.

Only a few counts were recorded for this clonotype. The chain carries TRBV6-5 and TRBJ1-1; 9 nucleotides align to TRBD1. CDR1 is MNHEY and CDR2 is SVGAGI in the germline V gene. This CDR3 region has 15 residues. Germline trimming cut 2 bases from V and 1 base from J; bases unmatched to any gene: 2. CDR3 sequence reads: CASSYTDRGNTEAFF. The CDR3 bases are TGTGCCAGCAGTTACACGGACAGGGGGAACACTGAAGCTTTCTTT.

A note on this clonotype: Just one base apart from a much larger clone, this may be a read error. The J gene is TRBJ2-2, the V gene TRBV29-1; the D gene could be TRBD1 or TRBD2 (5 bases each). The V gene's germline CDR1 is SQVTM and CDR2 ANQGSEA. The germline V and J ends were trimmed by 8 bases and 6 bases, with 13 bases remaining between them. There are 12 residues in the CDR3. CDR3 region: CSTWGCPGELFF. The CDR3 DNA reads as TGCAGCACGTGGGGGTGTCCCGGGGAGCTGTTTTTT.

This chain joins TRBV5-1 and TRBJ1-2; no clear D gene. CDR3 length: 13 amino acids. V lost 5 bases, J lost 5 bases, and 13 bases lay in between. Germline CDR1 SGHRS, CDR2 YFSETQ. The CDR3 spells CASSSDNAYGYTF. CDR3 nucleotides: TGCGCCAGCAGTTCCGACAACGCATATGGCTACACCTTC. The full variable domain, in which reference TRBV5-1 and TRBJ1-2 provide the parts outside the CDR3, is KAGVTQTPRYLIKTRGQQVTLSCSPISGHRSVSWYQQTPGQGLQFLFEYFSETQRNKGNFPGRFSGRQFSNSRSEMNVSTLELGDSALYLCASSSDNAYGYTFGSGTRLTVV.

This clonotype has a count of ten or more. V and J are TRBV6-5 and TRBJ2-2; a possible D gene is TRBD2 (5 bases). Trimming left V 3 bases short and J 4 bases short, with 12 bases between. CDR1 is MNHEY, CDR2 SVGAGI, per germline. The CDR3 totals 15 residues. CDR3 sequence reads: CASSYSGYGTGELFF. The CDR3 DNA reads TGTGCCAGCAGTTATTCGGGATATGGCACCGGGGAGCTGTTTTTT.